This entry is about one T cell receptor beta chain. This sample is drawn from a study of T cell changes during pregnancy in multiple sclerosis. Using immunoSEQ multiplex PCR, the repertoire was profiled, and TCRdb retains in-frame clones only, with some absent. The data hold over 50,000 clones, with approximately 90% observed a single time. The origin of this receptor is a female donor in good health, enrolled as a control in a pregnancy study. The input for sequencing was peripheral blood, taken in the first trimester of pregnancy.

CDR3 in amino acids: CASSPEGRGNMNTEAFF. The CDR3 DNA reads TGTGCCAGCAGCCCCGAGGGGAGGGGAAATATGAACACTGAAGCTTTCTTT. This chain joins TRBV9 and TRBJ1-1; D is perhaps TRBD1 (5 bases). From germline, CDR1 is SGDLS and CDR2 YYNGEE. The CDR3 has 17 residues. V lost 4 bases and J lost 0, with 19 bases in between.